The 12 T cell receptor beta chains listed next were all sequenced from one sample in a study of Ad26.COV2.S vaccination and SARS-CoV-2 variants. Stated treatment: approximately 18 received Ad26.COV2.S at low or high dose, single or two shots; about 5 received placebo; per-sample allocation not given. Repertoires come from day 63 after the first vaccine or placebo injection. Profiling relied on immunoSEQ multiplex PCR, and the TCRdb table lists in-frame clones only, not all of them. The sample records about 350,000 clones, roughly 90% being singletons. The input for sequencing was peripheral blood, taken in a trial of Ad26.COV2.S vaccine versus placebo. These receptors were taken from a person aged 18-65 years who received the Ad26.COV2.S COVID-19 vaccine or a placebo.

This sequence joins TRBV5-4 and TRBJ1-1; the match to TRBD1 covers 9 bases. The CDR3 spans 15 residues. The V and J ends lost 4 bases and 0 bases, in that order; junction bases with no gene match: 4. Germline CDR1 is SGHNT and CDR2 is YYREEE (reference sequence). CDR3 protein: CASSMRTGVNTEAFF. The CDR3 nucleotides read TGTGCCAGCAGCATGCGGACAGGGGTGAACACTGAAGCTTTCTTT.

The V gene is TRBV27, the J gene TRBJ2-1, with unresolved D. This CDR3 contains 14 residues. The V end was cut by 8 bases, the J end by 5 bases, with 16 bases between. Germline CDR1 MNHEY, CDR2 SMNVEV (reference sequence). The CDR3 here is CASGSPVANNEQFF. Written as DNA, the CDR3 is TGTGCCAGCGGCTCCCCAGTGGCTAACAATGAGCAGTTCTTC.

DNA for the CDR3: TGTGCCAGCAGCTACGGACAGACAGATACGCAGTATTTT. The encoded protein is CASSYGQTDTQYF. V usage is TRBV7-9 and J usage is TRBJ2-3; D possibly corresponds to TRBD1 (6 bases). The CDR3 spans 13 residues. Germline V gives CDR1 SEHNR, CDR2 FQNEAQ (reference sequence). The V and J ends lost 4 bases and 3 bases respectively, with 8 bases between them.

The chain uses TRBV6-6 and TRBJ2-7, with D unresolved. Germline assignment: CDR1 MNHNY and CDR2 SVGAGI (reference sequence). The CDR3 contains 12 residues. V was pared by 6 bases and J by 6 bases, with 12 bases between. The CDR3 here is CASSRRPGEQYF. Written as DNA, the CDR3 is TGTGCCAGCAGCCGCCGACCCGGCGAGCAGTACTTC.

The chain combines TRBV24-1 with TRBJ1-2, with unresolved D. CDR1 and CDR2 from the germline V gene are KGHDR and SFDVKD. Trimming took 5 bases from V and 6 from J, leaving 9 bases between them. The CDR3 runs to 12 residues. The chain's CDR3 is CATSGAGNGYTF. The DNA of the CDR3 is TGTGCCACCAGTGGGGCAGGCAATGGCTACACCTTC.

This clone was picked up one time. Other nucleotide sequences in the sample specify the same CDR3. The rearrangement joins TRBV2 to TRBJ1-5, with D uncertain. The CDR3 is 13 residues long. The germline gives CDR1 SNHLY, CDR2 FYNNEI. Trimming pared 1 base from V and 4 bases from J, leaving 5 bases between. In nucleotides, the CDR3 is TGTGCCAGCAGTGAAGACGGGAATCAGCCCCAGCATTTT. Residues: CASSEDGNQPQHF.

The CDR3, as DNA: TGCGCCAGCAGCCAGGGACCGACGGGAGATACGCAGTATTTT. Its translation: CASSQGPTGDTQYF. The genes are TRBV4-1 and TRBJ2-3, with D possibly called TRBD1 or TRBD2 (5 bases each). CDR1 and CDR2 from the germline V gene are MGHRA and YSYEKL. V dropped 3 bases and J dropped 5 bases, with 12 bases sitting between them. CDR3 length equals 14 residues.

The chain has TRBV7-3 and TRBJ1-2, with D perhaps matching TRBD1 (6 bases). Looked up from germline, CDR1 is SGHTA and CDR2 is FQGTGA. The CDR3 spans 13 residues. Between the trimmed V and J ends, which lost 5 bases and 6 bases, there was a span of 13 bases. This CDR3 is CASSRQAGNGYTF. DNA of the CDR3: TGTGCCAGCAGCCGACAGGCTGGAAATGGCTACACCTTC.

As DNA, the CDR3 is TGTGCCAGCAGTTCCTCATATCAGCCCCAGCATTTT. It specifies CASSSSYQPQHF. This chain uses TRBV6-6 with TRBJ1-5; no reliable D call. Germline V gives CDR1 MNHNY, CDR2 SVGAGI (reference sequence). Trimming took off 4 bases at V and 5 bases at J, with 6 bases between the two ends. The CDR3 runs to 12 residues.

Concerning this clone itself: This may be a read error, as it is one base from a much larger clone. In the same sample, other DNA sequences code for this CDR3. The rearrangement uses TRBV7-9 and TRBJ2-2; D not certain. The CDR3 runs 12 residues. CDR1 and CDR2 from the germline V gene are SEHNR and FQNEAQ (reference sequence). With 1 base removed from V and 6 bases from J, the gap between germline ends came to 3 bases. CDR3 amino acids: CASSLGAGELFF. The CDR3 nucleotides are TGTGCCAGCAGCTTAGGCGCCGGGGAGCTGTTTTTT. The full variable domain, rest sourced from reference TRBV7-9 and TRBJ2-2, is DTGVSQNPRHKITKRGQNVTFRCDPISEHNRLYWYRQTLGQGPEFLTYFQNEAQLEKSRLLSDRFSAERPKGSFSTLEIQRTEQGDSAMYLCASSLGAGELFFGEGSRLTVL.

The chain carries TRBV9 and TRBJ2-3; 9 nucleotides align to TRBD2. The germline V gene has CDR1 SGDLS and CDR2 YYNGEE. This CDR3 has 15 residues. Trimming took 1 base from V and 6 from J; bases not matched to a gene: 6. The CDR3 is CASSVRAGGGDTQYF. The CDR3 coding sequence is TGTGCCAGCAGCGTACGAGCGGGGGGTGGGGATACGCAGTATTTT.

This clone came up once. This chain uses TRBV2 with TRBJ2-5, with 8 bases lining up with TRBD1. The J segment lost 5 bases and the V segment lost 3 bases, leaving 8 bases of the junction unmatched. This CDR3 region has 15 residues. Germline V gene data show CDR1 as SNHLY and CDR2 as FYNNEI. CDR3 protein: CASSDQTGARETQYF. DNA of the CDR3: TGTGCCAGCAGTGACCAGACAGGGGCCCGGGAGACCCAGTACTTC.